A single sample gave rise to the 3 T cell receptor beta chains below, sequenced in a study of human T cells and chemical hapten exposure (dated by TCRdb to the early 2020s). Libraries were constructed by RACE. Sequencing was carried out with a NextSeq 500. TCRdb reworked the public reads: Q25 trimming with fastp, MiXCR clone assembly, productive beta chains retained. Each entry merges the rows of one CDR3 protein and shows their most common DNA and genes. This sample lists some 180,000 distinct CDR3 sequences; under 30% were detected once. Over 2% of the sample rests with the top ten. The time point label corresponds to: patch test 3, about 24 weeks after DPC sensitization. The treatment or condition label corresponds to: therapeutic diphenylcyclopropenone sensitization with weekly scalp DPC. The sequenced sample was whole blood, obtained in connection with sensitization to the hapten diphenylcyclopropenone (DPC). These receptors were taken from a middle-aged woman with alopecia areata. Some clones in this sample may be carry-over from other donors' samples.

The chain joins TRBV7-9 to TRBJ1-1; D perhaps matches TRBD1 (6 bases). This CDR3 contains 13 residues. V lost 5 bases, J lost 6 bases, and 13 bases lay in between. Germline CDR1 SEHNR, CDR2 FQNEAQ (reference sequence). This CDR3 reads CASSPRGVAEAFF. In nucleotides, the CDR3 is TGTGCCAGCAGCCCCAGGGGAGTGGCTGAAGCTTTCTTT.

This clonotype has a handful of counts. The chain carries TRBV28 and TRBJ2-3, with D hard to call. Germline V gene sequence: CDR1 MDHEN, CDR2 SYDVKM. V lost 1 base and J 5 bases, leaving 16 bases between the germline ends. The CDR3 is 16 amino acids. This chain's CDR3 is CASSLFGESRRDTQYF. As DNA, the CDR3 is TGTGCCAGCAGTTTATTTGGGGAAAGTCGGAGAGATACGCAGTATTTT.

The chain couples TRBV20-1 to TRBJ2-7, with D unclear. The V and J ends lost 0 bases and 4 bases respectively, with 10 bases between them. Germline V gene sequence: CDR1 DFQATT, CDR2 SNEGSKA (reference sequence). The CDR3 length is 13 residues. CDR3 protein: CSAREPPRYEQYF. CDR3 in DNA: TGCAGTGCTAGAGAGCCGCCCCGATACGAGCAGTACTTC.